A selection of T cell receptor beta chains follows, all from one sample in a study of T cells after yellow fever vaccination. One entry per CDR3 protein, called by TCRdb with MiXCR from the 5' RACE reads. The data hold hundreds of thousands of distinct CDR3 sequences, with 6% to 8% observed a single time. The specimen comprised PBMCs, sampled 5 days after the yellow fever booster vaccination. These receptors all come from a man aged 25 to 40 who received the YFV17D yellow fever vaccine. Each CDR3 is given without its conserved first and last residue. Clone size, where shown, is once, few, many, or a class for clones that have expanded.

CDR3	size	J	V	length
ASSLGDRGLNEQF	many	TRBJ2-1	TRBV11-3	13
AWSGTGGNYGYT	few	TRBJ1-2	TRBV30	12
AWSVKGLAGYNEQF	few	TRBJ2-1	TRBV30	14
ASSVGTSGLLAKNIQY	many	TRBJ2-4	TRBV9	16
SGNGPSITDTQY	few	TRBJ2-3	TRBV20-1	12
ASSVEPSGIYEQY	-	TRBJ2-7	TRBV9	13
SASRAGELF	few	TRBJ2-2	TRBV20-1	9
ASSFGTKAHNEQF	-	TRBJ2-1	TRBV5-8	13
ASRGLPRDEQF	few	TRBJ2-1	TRBV25-1	11
ASSSYTGVNQPQH	once	TRBJ1-5	TRBV5-6	13
ASSSQQGVDIQY	many	TRBJ2-4	TRBV5-1	12
ASSPAMTGELF	many	TRBJ2-2	TRBV5-6	11
SVYNVQF	-	TRBJ2-1	TRBV29-1	7
ASSLERAAYEQY	many	TRBJ2-7	TRBV7-6	12
ASSPSPGTGFSGETQY	many	TRBJ2-5	TRBV27	16
ASSADGYNEQF	few	TRBJ2-1	TRBV12-3/TRBV12-4	11
ASSFTGGVGELF	few	TRBJ2-2	TRBV7-2	12
ASTLGQFSF	many	TRBJ1-1	TRBV12-3/TRBV12-4	9
SARDGLAGGPLGETQY	many	TRBJ2-5	TRBV20-1	16
ASSWDTNYGYT	-	TRBJ1-2	TRBV11-2	11
ATSGMMNTEAF	many	TRBJ1-1	TRBV6-1	11
ASSPGTGVNSYEQY	-	TRBJ2-7	TRBV12-3/TRBV12-4	14
SARAEEQF	many	TRBJ2-1	TRBV20-1	8
SVWTGGSSYNEQF	few	TRBJ2-1	TRBV29-1	13
SASHGPPGTDTQY	few	TRBJ2-3	TRBV20-1	13
ASSYEPIGTGVGYT	-	TRBJ1-2	TRBV6-5	14
ASSKEKGMDDAKNIQY	many	TRBJ2-4	TRBV21-1	16
ASSRWVYEQY	-	TRBJ2-7	TRBV12-3/TRBV12-4	10
ASSKVWTGKHEQY	-	TRBJ2-7	TRBV21-1	13
AISLANNEQF	-	TRBJ2-1	TRBV10-3	10
ASKGGGTLTGELF	many	TRBJ2-2	TRBV2	13
SVGYRTGGRTDTQY	many	TRBJ2-3	TRBV29-1	14
ASSPSSGNTDTQY	many	TRBJ2-3	TRBV7-3	13
ASSLVGDSYNEQF	-	TRBJ2-1	TRBV18	13
ASSPLTSGSSYNEQF	many	TRBJ2-1	TRBV7-3	15
ASSPRTDNGYT	-	TRBJ1-2	TRBV9	11
ASSLATHGGQPQH	few	TRBJ1-5	TRBV12-3/TRBV12-4	13
ASRKRLANTGELF	-	TRBJ2-2	TRBV12-3/TRBV12-4	13
ASSPLWDRGLTDTQY	-	TRBJ2-3	TRBV23-1	15
SVEGAQGGYNEQF	-	TRBJ2-1	TRBV29-1	13
ASSPRDGEQY	few	TRBJ2-7	TRBV18	10
ASSATGTPYEQY	-	TRBJ2-7	TRBV9	12
ASSHIGGEAQGLAGADTQY	-	TRBJ2-3	TRBV11-1	19
ASSNSAGGPGELF	many	TRBJ2-2	TRBV9	13
ASSLGGVDYNEQF	many	TRBJ2-1	TRBV7-2	13
ASSWAGGASGANVLT	-	TRBJ2-6	TRBV5-5	15
ASLRWDRVDNEQF	-	TRBJ2-1	TRBV23-1	13
ASSPFGVGGYT	few	TRBJ1-2	TRBV14	11
ASVPSGTGYNEQF	few	TRBJ2-1	TRBV5-1	13
ASSGATAYNEQF	-	TRBJ2-1	TRBV9	12
ASSSSRGQGKTF	few	TRBJ1-1	TRBV5-4	12